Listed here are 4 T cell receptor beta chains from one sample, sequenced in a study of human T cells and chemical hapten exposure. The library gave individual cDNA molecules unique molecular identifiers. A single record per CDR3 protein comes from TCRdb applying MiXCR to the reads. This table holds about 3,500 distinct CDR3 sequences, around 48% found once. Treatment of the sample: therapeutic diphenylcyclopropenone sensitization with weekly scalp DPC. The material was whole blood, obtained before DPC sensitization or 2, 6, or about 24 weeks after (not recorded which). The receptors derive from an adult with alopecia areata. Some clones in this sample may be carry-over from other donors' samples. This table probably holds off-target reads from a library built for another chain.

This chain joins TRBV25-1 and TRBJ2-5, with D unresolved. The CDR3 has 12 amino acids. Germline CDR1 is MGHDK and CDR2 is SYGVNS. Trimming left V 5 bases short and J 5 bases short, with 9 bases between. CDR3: CASSSLGETQYF. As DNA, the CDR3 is TGTGCCAGCAGTTCGTTAGGGGAGACCCAGTACTTC.

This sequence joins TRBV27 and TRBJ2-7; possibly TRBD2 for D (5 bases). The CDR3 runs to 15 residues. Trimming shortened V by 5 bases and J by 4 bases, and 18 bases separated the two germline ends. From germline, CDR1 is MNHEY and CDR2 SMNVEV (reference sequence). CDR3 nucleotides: TGTGCCAGCAGTGCCCGGAGCGGCAATTCGTACGAGCAGTACTTC. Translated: CASSARSGNSYEQYF.

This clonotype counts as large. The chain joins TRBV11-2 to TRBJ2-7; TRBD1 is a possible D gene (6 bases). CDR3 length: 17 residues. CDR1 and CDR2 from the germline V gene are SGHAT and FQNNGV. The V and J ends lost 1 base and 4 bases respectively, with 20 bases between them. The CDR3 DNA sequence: TGTGCCAGCAGCTTAGGCGCGACAGGAGCGGTTCTTTACGAGCAGTACTTC. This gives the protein CASSLGATGAVLYEQYF.

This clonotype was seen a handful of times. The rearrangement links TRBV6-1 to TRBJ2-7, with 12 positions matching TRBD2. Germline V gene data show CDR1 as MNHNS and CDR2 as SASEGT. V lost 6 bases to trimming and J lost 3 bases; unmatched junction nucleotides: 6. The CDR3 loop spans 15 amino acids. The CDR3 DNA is TGTGCCAGCAGCTCCACTAGCGGGGGGTACTACGAGCAGTACTTC. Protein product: CASSSTSGGYYEQYF.